The rows below give T cell receptor beta chains drawn from one sample of a study of shared clonotypes between healthy human individuals. The assay was immunoSEQ multiplex PCR, and TCRdb's table has in-frame clones only and misses some. The data contain under 1,100,000 clones, roughly 80% of them singletons. The specimen was memory CD4+ T cells sorted from blood. The receptors were sampled from a man between 18 and 35 years old in good health. Both conserved end residues are part of each CDR3. A D gene is named only where the DNA matches it firmly. Some rows mark clone size as missing; the rest say once, few, many or name a class of expanded clone.

TRBV5-1,.,few,TRBJ1-2,CASSSAREGFESYTF,TGCGCCAGCAGCTCCGCCCGCGAAGGGTTCGAATCCTACACCTTC
TRBV29-1,.,.,TRBJ1-2,CSVEKDSYGYTF,TGCAGCGTTGAGAAAGACAGCTATGGCTACACCTTC
TRBV5-1,TRBD1,.,TRBJ1-1,CASSLGDSRRLLNTEAFF,TGCGCCAGCAGCCTGGGGGACAGTCGGAGGCTCCTGAACACTGAAGCTTTCTTT
TRBV6-6,TRBD1,.,TRBJ2-7,CASRVRGRYEQYF,TGTGCCAGCAGGGTCAGGGGGCGTTACGAGCAGTACTTC
TRBV7-3,.,.,TRBJ2-5,CASSLFGGETQYF,TGTGCCAGCAGCTTATTCGGGGGAGAGACCCAGTACTTC
TRBV2,TRBD1,.,TRBJ2-5,CASTKPGQGQETQYF,TGTGCCAGCACCAAACCGGGACAGGGGCAAGAGACCCAGTACTTC
TRBV11-2,.,.,TRBJ1-5,CASSLDGGSHQPQHF,TGTGCCAGCAGCTTAGATGGGGGCAGCCATCAGCCCCAGCATTTT
TRBV27,.,.,TRBJ2-1,CASRLTRPSYNEQFF,TGTGCCAGCAGACTGACTAGACCGTCCTACAATGAGCAGTTCTTC
TRBV30,TRBD2,.,TRBJ2-5,CAWSGIAGGIQETQYF,TGTGCCTGGAGTGGGATCGCGGGGGGGATCCAAGAGACCCAGTACTTC
TRBV29-1,.,.,TRBJ1-1,CSVVKGTRGTEAFF,TGCAGCGTTGTCAAGGGGACTCGGGGCACTGAAGCTTTCTTT
TRBV18,.,.,TRBJ2-6,CASSPGPSGANVLTF,TGTGCCAGCTCACCAGGCCCCTCTGGGGCCAACGTCCTGACTTTC
TRBV7-2,TRBD2,.,TRBJ2-2,CASSLPVAGNTGELFF,TGTGCCAGCAGCTTACCCGTAGCGGGAAACACCGGGGAGCTGTTTTTT
TRBV4-3,TRBD1,.,TRBJ1-2,CASSLDRTGYSGYTF,TGCGCCAGCAGCCTCGATCGGACAGGGTACAGTGGCTACACCTTC
TRBV14,.,.,TRBJ2-3,CASSQTQASTDTQYF,TGTGCCAGCAGCCAAACACAGGCAAGCACAGATACGCAGTATTTT
TRBV19,TRBD1,.,TRBJ1-1,CASQRGLQAFF,TGTGCCAGTCAAAGGGGGCTTCAAGCTTTCTTT
TRBV7-9,.,.,TRBJ1-6,CASSPIGQGPLHF,TGTGCCAGCAGCCCAATCGGCCAAGGACCCCTCCACTTT
TRBV28,TRBD2,once,TRBJ2-1,CASTRGGSNEQFF,TGTGCCAGCACCCGGGGGGGGAGCAATGAGCAGTTCTTC
TRBV9,.,.,TRBJ1-6,CASSVDPVYNSPLHF,TGTGCCAGCAGCGTAGACCCAGTATATAATTCACCCCTCCACTTT
TRBV25-1,.,.,TRBJ2-4,CASSGTGAKNIQYF,TGTGCCAGCAGTGGGACCGGAGCCAAAAACATTCAGTACTTC
TRBV28,.,few,TRBJ2-7,CASSLGGTDEQYF,TGTGCCAGCAGTTTGGGAGGAACGGACGAGCAGTACTTC
TRBV18,.,.,TRBJ2-7,CASSPPVYEQYF,TGTGCCAGCTCACCACCAGTATACGAGCAGTACTTC
TRBV6-5,TRBD1,.,TRBJ2-7,CASSRVDRGQREQYF,TGTGCCAGCAGTAGGGTGGACAGGGGGCAGAGAGAGCAGTACTTC
TRBV10-3,TRBD1,.,TRBJ2-7,CAIRASGQGTYEQYF,TGTGCCATCAGGGCCTCGGGACAGGGAACCTACGAGCAGTACTTC
TRBV5-1,.,.,TRBJ1-3,CASSLDRGGNTIYF,TGCGCCAGCAGCTTGGACCGCGGTGGAAACACCATATATTTT
TRBV6-5,.,.,TRBJ1-6,CASRILSTPLHF,TGTGCCAGCAGGATTTTGAGTACGCCCCTCCACTTT
TRBV5-4,.,.,TRBJ2-2,CASSLGGRGAKIAGELFF,TGTGCCAGCAGCTTGGGTGGTAGGGGGGCGAAAATCGCCGGGGAGCTGTTTTTT
TRBV6-6,.,.,TRBJ2-3,CASNRIRGSSTDTQYF,TGTGCCAGCAATAGAATTCGGGGCTCTAGCACAGATACGCAGTATTTT
TRBV11-1,TRBD2,few,TRBJ2-1,CASSLGTSGGISYNEQFF,TGTGCCAGCAGCTTAGGGACTAGCGGGGGGATCTCCTACAATGAGCAGTTCTTC
TRBV6-5,.,.,TRBJ1-5,CASSYSRAGNQPQHF,TGTGCCAGCAGTTACTCCCGGGCGGGCAATCAGCCCCAGCATTTT
TRBV5-1,TRBD2,once,TRBJ2-5,CASSLTSGRAGETQYF,TGCGCCAGCAGCTTGACTAGCGGGAGGGCCGGAGAGACCCAGTACTTC
TRBV6-6,.,.,TRBJ2-3,CASSSQGSTDTQYF,TGTGCCAGCAGTTCCCAGGGATCCACAGATACGCAGTATTTT
TRBV5-6,TRBD2,.,TRBJ2-2,CASSLGGIAGVTGELFF,TGTGCCAGCAGCTTGGGTGGAATAGCGGGAGTTACCGGGGAGCTGTTTTTT
TRBV5-6,.,few,TRBJ2-1,CASSLQAIQGNNEQFF,TGTGCCAGCAGCTTACAAGCAATCCAGGGTAACAATGAGCAGTTCTTC
TRBV5-4,.,few,TRBJ1-6,CASSLGGQGRVSPLHF,TGTGCCAGCAGCTTGGGGGGGCAGGGGAGGGTTTCACCCCTCCACTTT
TRBV7-9,TRBD1,.,TRBJ1-3,CASSLSPRTGSNTIYF,TGTGCCAGCAGCTTATCTCCCAGGACAGGGAGCAACACCATATATTTT
TRBV29-1,TRBD2,.,TRBJ2-1,CSVCRTSGMENEQFF,TGCAGCGTTTGTCGGACTAGCGGGATGGAAAATGAGCAGTTCTTC
TRBV13,TRBD2,.,TRBJ2-5,CASSPKYEAGDKTQYF,TGTGCCAGCAGCCCAAAATATGAGGCGGGAGATAAGACCCAGTACTTC
TRBV6-1,TRBD1,.,TRBJ1-6,CASTWTGSFSPLHF,TGTGCCAGCACTTGGACAGGGTCCTTTTCACCCCTCCACTTT
TRBV10-1,TRBD2,.,TRBJ2-3,CASSARTSGPDTQYF,TGCGCCAGCAGTGCCCGGACTAGCGGGCCAGATACGCAGTATTTT
TRBV30,TRBD1,.,TRBJ1-2,CAWATTGFYGYTF,TGTGCCTGGGCCACGACAGGGTTTTATGGCTACACCTTC
TRBV2,.,.,TRBJ2-3,CASSADYTDTQYF,TGTGCCAGCAGTGCCGATTACACAGATACGCAGTATTTT
TRBV4-3,TRBD1,.,TRBJ1-2,CASSQDPAGQERYFF,TGCGCCAGCAGCCAAGACCCCGCGGGACAGGAAAGATACTTCTTC
TRBV6-5,.,.,TRBJ1-1,CASFRAKNTEAFF,TGTGCCAGTTTCAGGGCAAAGAACACTGAAGCTTTCTTT
TRBV11-2,.,.,TRBJ2-1,CASKGGPYNEQFF,TGTGCCAGCAAGGGGGGCCCCTACAATGAGCAGTTCTTC
TRBV4-3,.,once,TRBJ2-1,CASSQDRASNEQFF,TGCGCCAGCAGCCAAGATCGGGCAAGCAATGAGCAGTTCTTC
TRBV7-3,.,.,TRBJ2-2,CASSWAGTGELFF,TGTGCCAGCAGCTGGGCCGGGACCGGGGAGCTGTTTTTT
TRBV29-1,.,few,TRBJ1-2,CSGTDYYGYTF,TGCAGCGGGACTGACTACTATGGCTACACCTTC
TRBV27,.,few,TRBJ1-2,CASSLGYGYTF,TGTGCCAGCAGTTTAGGGTATGGCTACACCTTC
TRBV11-2,.,few,TRBJ1-2,CASSLGGGMSYTF,TGTGCCAGCAGCTTAGGTGGCGGTATGAGCTACACCTTC
TRBV7-2,TRBD2,.,TRBJ2-5,CASSLRGLQETQYF,TGTGCCAGCAGCCTTCGGGGACTACAAGAGACCCAGTACTTC
TRBV6-5,.,many,TRBJ2-2,CASSPGLVNTGELFF,TGTGCCAGCAGCCCCGGACTTGTGAACACCGGGGAGCTGTTTTTT
TRBV9,TRBD2,.,TRBJ2-1,CASSLSGSSHEQFF,TGTGCCAGCAGCCTTAGCGGGAGTAGCCATGAGCAGTTCTTC
TRBV19,TRBD2,.,TRBJ2-1,CASRTLAGVSFNEQFF,TGTGCCAGTAGAACGCTAGCGGGAGTTAGTTTCAATGAGCAGTTCTTC
TRBV19,TRBD1,.,TRBJ1-4,CASSGTGAEKLFF,TGTGCCAGTTCCGGGACAGGGGCTGAAAAACTGTTTTTT
TRBV6-5,.,.,TRBJ2-1,CASKDVRIGNNQQFF,TGTGCCAGCAAGGATGTTCGGATTGGGAACAATCAGCAGTTCTTC
TRBV7-2,TRBD2,.,TRBJ2-7,CASSLRTSGIYEQYF,TGTGCCAGCAGCTTAAGGACTAGCGGGATCTACGAGCAGTACTTC
TRBV28,TRBD1,once,TRBJ1-6,CASSRQQGPTLHF,TGTGCCAGCAGTCGTCAACAGGGGCCCACCCTCCACTTT
TRBV29-1,TRBD2,.,TRBJ2-1,CSVEMGTSGTYNEQFF,TGCAGCGTTGAAATGGGGACTAGCGGTACCTACAATGAGCAGTTCTTC
TRBV9,TRBD2,.,TRBJ2-1,CASSVGGSGGPTGYNEQFF,TGTGCCAGCAGCGTAGGGGGTAGCGGGGGCCCCACCGGCTACAATGAGCAGTTCTTC
TRBV19,TRBD1,.,TRBJ2-2,CASSLSRDRGNTGELFF,TGTGCCAGTAGTCTATCCCGGGACAGGGGGAACACCGGGGAGCTGTTTTTT